This T cell receptor (beta chain) came from a study of T-cell reconstitution after alpha-beta-depleted transplantation in children. Findings and limits, study-wide: At the one-year point after transplant, T-cell counts and TCRbeta diversity were found to come mostly from T cells that had been newly produced.

As it was prepared, the TCRbeta library received unique molecular identifiers. Each CDR3 protein gets one entry after TCRdb re-called the PCR reads with MiXCR. Of 440,000 or so distinct CDR3 sequences listed, roughly 43% are singletons. On this clonotype: Its antigen is not identified.

Germline CDR1 and CDR2: LGHDT and YNNKEL (reference sequence). Trimming pared 4 bases from V and 0 bases from J, leaving 14 bases between. This CDR3 spans 16 amino acids. The sample was PBMCs, taken before TCRalphabeta/CD19-depleted stem cell transplant. The chain is built from TRBV3-1 and TRBJ2-3, with D perhaps TRBD2 (6 bases). This receptor was identified in a girl aged 2 to 10 with aplastic anemia, due to receive a stem cell transplant. The DNA of the CDR3 is TGTGCCAGCAGCCCTGGAGGGCGGCCGAGCACAGATACGCAGTATTTT. It yields the protein CASSPGGRPSTDTQYF.